Presented here are 19 T cell receptor beta chains from one specimen sequenced in a study of human T cells and chemical hapten exposure. The time point is: patch test 1, 2 weeks after DPC sensitization. Treatment reported: therapeutic diphenylcyclopropenone sensitization with weekly scalp DPC. A single record per CDR3 protein comes from TCRdb applying MiXCR to the RACE reads. The sample gives roughly 180,000 distinct CDR3 sequences, about 20% of which show up once; about 6.7% is in the top ten. This material consisted of whole blood, taken in connection with sensitization to the hapten diphenylcyclopropenone (DPC). The receptor source for this set is a woman aged 50 to 60 with alopecia areata. Some clones in this sample may be carry-over from other donors' samples.

The chain links TRBV7-2 to TRBJ1-2; D not certain. CDR3 length: 14 residues. Germline V CDR1 and CDR2: SGHTA, FQGNSA. The V end was cut by 6 bases, the J end by 8 bases, with 19 bases between. CDR3 sequence reads: CASSLEEVSGGYTF. DNA of the CDR3: TGTGCCAGCAGTCTAGAAGAAGTCTCCGGCGGCTACACCTTC.

The chain joins TRBV10-3 to TRBJ2-3; TRBD2 agrees at 7 bases. The CDR3 covers 16 residues. The germline V gene has CDR1 ENHRY and CDR2 SYGVKD. J gave up 2 bases and V 6 bases, and 11 bases lay outside the gene matches. The CDR3 reads CAISPKEGGVTDTQYF. CDR3 nucleotides: TGTGCCATCAGCCCAAAAGAGGGAGGGGTCACAGATACGCAGTATTTT.

The chain employs TRBV18 and TRBJ1-1; possible D gene TRBD1, 6 bases. CDR1 is KGHSH, CDR2 LQKENI, per germline. The CDR3 extends over 15 amino acids. V was shortened by 3 bases and J by 1 base, with 12 bases between the two germline ends. This chain's CDR3 is CASSPGAAQNTEAFF. CDR3 in DNA: TGTGCCAGCTCACCGGGGGCGGCTCAGAACACTGAAGCTTTCTTT.

A few counts support this clonotype. Germline and junction disagree at one end, which may indicate a read error. This rearrangement joins TRBV29-1 to TRBJ2-3; TRBD1 is a possible D gene (6 bases). From germline, CDR1 is SQVTM and CDR2 ANQGSEA. CDR3 length equals 14 residues. CDR3 protein: CSVEGTPRTDTQYF. DNA of the CDR3: TGCAGCGTGGAAGGGACACCTCGCACAGATACGCAGTATTTT.

This clonotype was seen at least ten times. This chain links TRBV10-2 with TRBJ2-7, with 8 bases matching TRBD1. Losses at the gene ends were 9 bases for V and 4 bases for J; bases not matched to a gene: 8. The length of the CDR3 is 13 residues. Germline V CDR1 and CDR2: WSHSY, SAAADI. This CDR3 reads CASTGGQFYEQYF. In DNA form, the CDR3 reads TGCGCCAGTACAGGGGGTCAGTTTTACGAGCAGTACTTC.

In DNA form, the CDR3 reads TGCGCCAGCAGCCAAGAGTTGGAGGGGTATGATAATTCACCCCTCCACTTT. It translates to CASSQELEGYDNSPLHF. The rearrangement links TRBV4-1 to TRBJ1-6, with D possibly being TRBD1 (5 bases). Per germline, CDR1 MGHRA and CDR2 YSYEKL. The CDR3 has 17 amino acids. With 0 bases removed from V and 5 bases from J, the gap between germline ends came to 14 bases.

This clonotype was detected only a few times. The chain carries TRBV3-1 and TRBJ2-3, with TRBD2 matching 12 bases. This CDR3 comprises 18 residues. Germline V gene sequence: CDR1 LGHDT, CDR2 YNNKEL (reference sequence). Trimming at V came to 1 base and at J to 3 bases, leaving 8 bases not matched to a gene. The CDR3 bases are TGTGCCAGCAGCCAAGGACTAGCGGGAGTAATGGAGACAGATACGCAGTATTTT. Protein sequence: CASSQGLAGVMETDTQYF.

This clonotype was picked up a small number of times. V gene TRBV7-9 combines with J gene TRBJ2-1, with 13 bases matching TRBD2. The CDR3 is made up of 18 amino acids. The trim removed 0 bases at V and 5 bases at J, leaving 7 bases unmatched. CDR1 is SEHNR and CDR2 is FQNEAQ in the germline V gene (reference sequence). Here the CDR3 DNA reads TGTGCCAGCAGCTTAGCGAGGACTAGCGGGAGAAGAGACAATGAGCAGTTCTTC. Amino acid sequence: CASSLARTSGRRDNEQFF.

In its sample, this clonotype was seen a few times. V and J are TRBV9 and TRBJ2-5, with 7 positions matching TRBD1. Germline CDR1 and CDR2: SGDLS and YYNGEE. J lost 4 bases, V lost 2 bases, and 5 bases had no gene match. This CDR3 region has 14 residues. CDR3 in DNA: TGTGCCAGCAGCGTTGGGACAGCAAGAGAGACCCAGTACTTC. Its protein is CASSVGTARETQYF.

This clonotype was recorded many times. CDR3 nucleotides: TGTGCCAGCAGCCTTGGACTAGCGTTCTCCTACGAGCAGTACTTC. Its protein is CASSLGLAFSYEQYF. The chain employs TRBV5-5 and TRBJ2-7; 9 bases line up with TRBD2. V dropped 4 bases and J dropped 0; count of bases not matched to a gene: 5. The germline gives CDR1 SGHKS, CDR2 YYEKEE (reference sequence). The CDR3 contains 15 residues. The full variable domain, with the rest looked up from reference TRBV5-5 and TRBJ2-7, is DAGVTQSPTHLIKTRGQQVTLRCSPISGHKSVSWYQQVLGQGPQFIFQYYEKEERGRGNFPDRFSARQFPNYSSELNVNALLLGDSALYLCASSLGLAFSYEQYFGPGTRLTVT.

This clonotype was picked up one time. The gene calls are TRBV5-1 and TRBJ2-7; 7 bases align to TRBD2. The CDR3 loop spans 13 amino acids. Trimming at V came to 6 bases and at J to 6 bases, leaving 9 bases not matched to a gene. Germline V CDR1 and CDR2: SGHRS, YFSETQ. DNA of the CDR3: TGCGCCAGCACCCTCGCGGGAGCCCCCGAGCAGTACTTC. Encoded protein: CASTLAGAPEQYF.

This chain connects TRBV20-1 to TRBJ1-1; no clear D. The CDR3 runs 15 residues. V lost 0 bases and J 2 bases, leaving 13 bases between the germline ends. Germline V gene sequence: CDR1 DFQATT, CDR2 SNEGSKA (reference sequence). The CDR3 protein is CSARDFQNPNTEAFF. As DNA, the CDR3 is TGCAGTGCTAGAGATTTTCAGAACCCCAACACTGAAGCTTTCTTT.

This chain uses TRBV2 with TRBJ1-1, with 8 nucleotides matching TRBD1. The germline CDR1 and CDR2 sequences are SNHLY and FYNNEI. This CDR3 has 14 amino acids. Germline trimming cut 4 bases from V and 3 bases from J; bases unmatched to any gene: 4. CDR3 in DNA: TGTGCCAGCAGTGGACAGGGGAGGGACACTGAAGCTTTCTTT. It codes for CASSGQGRDTEAFF.

The chain employs TRBV2 and TRBJ1-1, with 7 bases lining up with TRBD1. CDR1 and CDR2 (germline): SNHLY, FYNNEI. V lost 5 bases, J lost 1 base, and 4 bases stayed unmatched. The CDR3 runs to 14 residues. CDR3 nucleotide sequence: TGTGCCAGCAGTTGGGACAGCGCGAACACTGAAGCTTTCTTT. It encodes CASSWDSANTEAFF.

This clonotype appeared a few times. This chain links TRBV29-1 with TRBJ2-7; D gene ambiguous. Per the germline V gene, CDR1 is SQVTM and CDR2 is ANQGSEA. V was pared by 4 bases and J by 0 bases, with 10 bases between. The CDR3 consists of 13 residues. CDR3 amino acids: CSVGAGSSYEQYF. The CDR3 DNA is TGCAGCGTTGGTGCAGGAAGCTCCTACGAGCAGTACTTC.

The chain carries TRBV5-1 and TRBJ1-1; 7 bases line up with TRBD1. This CDR3 region has 16 residues. Germline CDR1 and CDR2: SGHRS and YFSETQ. Germline trimming cut 4 bases from V and 3 bases from J; bases unmatched to any gene: 12. DNA of the CDR3: TGCGCCAGCAGCCCACGACAGGGAATAGTAGACACTGAAGCTTTCTTT. This gives the protein CASSPRQGIVDTEAFF.

The gene calls are TRBV29-1 and TRBJ2-1; D unclear. Germline loops: CDR1 SQVTM, CDR2 ANQGSEA. This CDR3 has 13 residues. V shed 4 bases and J shed 0 bases, with 7 bases lying between them. CDR3 region: CSVGTVSYNEQFF. The DNA of the CDR3 is TGCAGCGTTGGAACGGTCTCCTACAATGAGCAGTTCTTC.

As to this clonotype: Its ends do not fully match the called genes, so a read error is possible. This chain uses TRBV7-9 with TRBJ2-3, with D hard to call. The CDR3 has 14 amino acids. Germline values: CDR1 SEHNR, CDR2 FQNEAQ (reference sequence). CDR3 bases: TGTGTCAGCAGCTTAGAGACCAGAACAGATACGCAGTATTTT. Translated, it gives CVSSLETRTDTQYF.

The rearrangement uses TRBV12-3 or TRBV12-4 and TRBJ2-1, with D perhaps being TRBD1 or TRBD2 (6 bases each). The CDR3 is 13 amino acids. The V end lost 5 bases, the J end lost 9 bases, and 14 bases lay between the germline ends. The CDR3 loop reads CASSLLWGAEQFF. The CDR3 nucleotides read TGTGCCAGCAGTCTACTCTGGGGGGCTGAGCAGTTCTTC.